This TCR beta chain came from a study of shared clonotypes between healthy human individuals. Study in general: The donor group consisted of a couple of women and a few men, aged 18 to 49. Study-wide results and caveats: Only blood samples were collected, and tissue repertoires likely differ.

In the authors' workflow: Because ImmunoSEQ provided only junction sequences with no quality scores, the filtering differed. The protocol was immunoSEQ multiplex PCR, while the TCRdb copy is restricted to in-frame clones and leaves out a portion. V, J and clone size derive from that table, while D and trimming were established from the DNA sequence. The table lists some 500,000 clones, approximately 95% of them singletons. This clone was seen a single time. Antigen: not known. The clonotype was recovered from a woman aged 25 to 39 in good health. The sequencing sample was made of naive CD4+ T cells sorted from blood. Subset described: CD45RA+ positively selected.

The CDR3, as DNA: TGTGCCAGCAGTATCGGGACAGGGGTGCGCAGTGAGCAGTTCTTC. It yields the protein CASSIGTGVRSEQFF. The chain is built from TRBV27 and TRBJ2-1; 10 bases match TRBD1. V was clipped by 5 bases and J by 9 bases; unmatched bases: 10. Germline lookup yields CDR1 MNHEY and CDR2 SMNVEV (reference sequence). The CDR3 totals 15 residues.